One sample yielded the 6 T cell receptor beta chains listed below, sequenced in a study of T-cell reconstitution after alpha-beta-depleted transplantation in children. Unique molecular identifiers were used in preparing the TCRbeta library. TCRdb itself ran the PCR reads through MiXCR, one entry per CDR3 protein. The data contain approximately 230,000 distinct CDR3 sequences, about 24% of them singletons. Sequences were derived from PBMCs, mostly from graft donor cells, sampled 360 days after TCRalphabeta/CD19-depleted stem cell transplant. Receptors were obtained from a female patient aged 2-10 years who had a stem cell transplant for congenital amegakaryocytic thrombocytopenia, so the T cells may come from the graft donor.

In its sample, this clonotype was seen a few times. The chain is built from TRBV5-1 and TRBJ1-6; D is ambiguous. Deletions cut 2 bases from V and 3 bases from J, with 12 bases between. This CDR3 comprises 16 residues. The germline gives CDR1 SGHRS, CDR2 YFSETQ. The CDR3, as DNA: TGCGCCAGCAGCTTCAATGGCCACATCTATAATTCACCCCTCCACTTT. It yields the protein CASSFNGHIYNSPLHF.

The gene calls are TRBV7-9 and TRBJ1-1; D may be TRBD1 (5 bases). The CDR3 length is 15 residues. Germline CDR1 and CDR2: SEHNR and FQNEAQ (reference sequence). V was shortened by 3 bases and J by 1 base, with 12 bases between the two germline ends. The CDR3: CASSFAKTENTEAFF. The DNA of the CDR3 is TGTGCCAGCAGCTTTGCGAAGACAGAGAACACTGAAGCTTTCTTT.

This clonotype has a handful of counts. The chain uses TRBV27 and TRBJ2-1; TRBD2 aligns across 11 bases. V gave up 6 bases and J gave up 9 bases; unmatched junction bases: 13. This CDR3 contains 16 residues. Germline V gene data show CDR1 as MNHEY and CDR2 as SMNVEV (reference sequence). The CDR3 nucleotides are TGTGCCAGCAGCTTTCTAGCGGGAGGCGGGAGTTTTGAGCAGTTCTTC. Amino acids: CASSFLAGGGSFEQFF.

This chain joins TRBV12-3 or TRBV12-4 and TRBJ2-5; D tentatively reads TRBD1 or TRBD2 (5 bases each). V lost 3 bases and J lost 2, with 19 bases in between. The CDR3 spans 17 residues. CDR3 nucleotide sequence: TGTGCCAGCAGTTTTGGTGCCGGGGACCCTTCTCAAGAGACCCAGTACTTC. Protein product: CASSFGAGDPSQETQYF.

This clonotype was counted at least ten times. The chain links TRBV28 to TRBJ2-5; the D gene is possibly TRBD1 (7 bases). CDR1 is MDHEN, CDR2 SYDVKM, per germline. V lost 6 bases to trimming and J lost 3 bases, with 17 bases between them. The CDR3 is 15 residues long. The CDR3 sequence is CASSYRGTEKETQYF. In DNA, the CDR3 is TGTGCCAGCAGCTACCGGGGGACAGAAAAAGAGACCCAGTACTTC.

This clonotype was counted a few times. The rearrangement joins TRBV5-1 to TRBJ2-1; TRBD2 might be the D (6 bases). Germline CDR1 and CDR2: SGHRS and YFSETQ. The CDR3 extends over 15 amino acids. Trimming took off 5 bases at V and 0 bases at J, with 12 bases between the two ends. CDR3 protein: CASSQRGSSYNEQFF. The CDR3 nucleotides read TGCGCCAGCAGTCAACGGGGGAGCTCCTACAATGAGCAGTTCTTC.